The sequence of this T cell receptor (beta chain) was determined in a study of cytomegalovirus exposure and HLA in healthy donors. This CDR3 is built from 15 residues. The ends were cut back, 3 bases at V and 7 bases at J, with 18 bases in the middle. The germline CDR1 and CDR2 sequences are MNHNS and SASEGT. 60 Vbeta and 13 Jbeta primers were used in PCR. Clones were sequenced by immunoSEQ multiplex PCR, and TCRdb holds only the in-frame ones, with some missing. The sample consists of about 140,000 clones, around two thirds of them appearing once. With respect to this clone: Its antigen is still unknown.

Whole-study findings and limits: CMV serostatus alone was available as immune exposure information.

Material for sequencing was PBMCs. The clonotype was recovered from a male donor in good health and CMV-seronegative. V is TRBV6-1 and J is TRBJ1-1; D might be TRBD1 (5 bases). In DNA form, the CDR3 reads TGTGCCAGCAGTGATCGGGGGGGGACCCGGGGTGAAGCTTTCTTT. Residues: CASSDRGGTRGEAFF.